This TCR beta chain was captured by sequencing in a study of cytomegalovirus exposure and HLA in healthy donors. Study information: There were 70 million to 95 million unique TCRs (from HLA-typed donors) in an early data release.

Vbeta (60) and Jbeta (13) primers were used in the PCR. Repertoires were generated with immunoSEQ multiplex PCR, while TCRdb's copy carries only in-frame clones and drops some. The table records about 140,000 clones, roughly 80% of them present only once. This CDR3 comprises 17 residues. V was clipped by 2 bases and J by 0 bases; unmatched bases: 7. Germline loops: CDR1 MDHEN, CDR2 SYDVKM. The receptor was isolated from a female donor in good health and CMV-seronegative. Sequencing used PBMCs. The chain recombines TRBV28 with TRBJ2-7, with 10 positions matching TRBD2. As DNA, the CDR3 is TGTGCCAGCAGTTTAAGGGGGAGCGGGAGGGCCTCCTACGAGCAGTACTTC. Amino acid sequence: CASSLRGSGRASYEQYF.